Listed below are T cell receptor beta chains from one sample, sequenced in a study of blood T cell repertoires in COVID-19. The table came from immunoSEQ multiplex PCR; TCRdb's copy has only in-frame clones and leaves some out. The sample holds around 70,000 clones, over 75% seen once. Sequencing was carried out using peripheral blood. The receptors were sampled from a woman of 80 years or more with active or convalescent COVID-19. The CDR3 runs from the conserved cysteine through the conserved F or W. Size values are once, few and many counts, or a class for expanded clones, and some rows have none.

clone size | J gene | CDR3 length | V gene | CDR3 protein
NA | TRBJ2-5 | 15 | TRBV25-1 | CASRADRGKQETQYF
NA | TRBJ1-2 | 16 | TRBV4-2 | CASSQDHGQGHYGYTF
NA | TRBJ1-2 | 16 | TRBV28 | CASSFRLGVANYGYTF
once | TRBJ1-1 | 15 | TRBV11-2 | CASSTLPGGATEAFF
NA | TRBJ2-7 | 12 | TRBV27 | CASRGQGYEQYF
few | TRBJ2-1 | 17 | TRBV14 | CASSQGSLGQGRPEQFF
NA | TRBJ1-6 | 15 | TRBV19 | CASSILDRDNSPLHF
NA | TRBJ2-3 | 16 | TRBV5-1 | CASSRALAGGTDTQYF
NA | TRBJ2-1 | 14 | TRBV19 | CASIRSVGPGEQFF
NA | TRBJ2-1 | 15 | TRBV4-3 | CASSQGRGAQNEQFF
NA | TRBJ1-5 | 16 | TRBV19 | CASKNLRTGGNQPQHF
NA | TRBJ1-2 | 12 | TRBV9 | CASSFPGDGYTF
NA | TRBJ1-1 | 13 | TRBV20-1 | CSASWRANTEAFF
NA | TRBJ2-5 | 13 | TRBV18 | CASSLTRQETQYF
NA | TRBJ2-7 | 14 | TRBV7-3 | CASSNTGTGDEQYF
NA | TRBJ2-3 | 15 | TRBV7-8 | CASGIAIARPDTQYF